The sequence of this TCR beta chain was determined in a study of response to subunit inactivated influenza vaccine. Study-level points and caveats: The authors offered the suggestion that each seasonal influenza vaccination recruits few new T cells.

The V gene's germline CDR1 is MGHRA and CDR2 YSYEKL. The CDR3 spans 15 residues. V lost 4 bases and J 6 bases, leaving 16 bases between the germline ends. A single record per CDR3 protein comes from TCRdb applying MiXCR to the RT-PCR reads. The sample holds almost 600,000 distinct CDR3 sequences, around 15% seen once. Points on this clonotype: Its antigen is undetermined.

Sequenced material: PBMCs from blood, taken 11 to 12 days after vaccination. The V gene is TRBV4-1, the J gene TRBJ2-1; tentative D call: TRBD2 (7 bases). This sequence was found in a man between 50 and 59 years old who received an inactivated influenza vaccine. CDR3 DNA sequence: TGCGCCAGCAGCCTCGAAGGGGGGGCGACCAATGAGCAGTTCTTC. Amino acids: CASSLEGGATNEQFF.